The rows below give T cell receptor beta chains drawn from one sample of a study of T-cell memory formation after mild COVID-19. TCRdb re-analysed the 5' RACE reads in MiXCR, keeping a single row per CDR3 protein. This sample yields 250,000 to 300,000 distinct CDR3 sequences, of which 15% to 20% are seen a single time; approximately 23% belongs to the top ten. The sample taken for sequencing was PBMCs or a T cell subset sorted from them (not recorded which). The receptors shown here come from a man aged 18 to 35 who had mild COVID-19 (a few samples of this study predate the infection). Cell type and time point are not known. CDR3s include the opening cysteine and the closing phenylalanine or tryptophan. A D gene is named only where the DNA matches it firmly. A clone size is listed for some rows: how often the clone was seen (once, few, many), or a class if it is expanded.

len	abundance	d_gene	v_gene	j_gene	CDR3nt	CDR3aa
15	few	TRBD2	TRBV4-2	TRBJ2-5	TGTGCCAGCAGCCAGAGCGGGGGGGCCGGGGAGACCCAGTACTTC	CASSQSGGAGETQYF
15	-	-	TRBV7-2	TRBJ1-5	TGTGCCAGCAGCGGTGAGGGGGGCGCTAATCAGCCCCAGCATTTT	CASSGEGGANQPQHF
14	-	-	TRBV7-2	TRBJ1-2	TGTGCCAGCAGCTTAGGTCACCGCCAAAAGGGCTACACCTTC	CASSLGHRQKGYTF
15	-	-	TRBV18	TRBJ2-7	TGTGCCAGCTCCACCTCCTGGACTCACGACTACGAGCAGTACTTC	CASSTSWTHDYEQYF
18	-	TRBD2	TRBV4-3	TRBJ2-3	TGCGCCAGCAGCCAAGAAACGATAGCGGGGGGGGACACAGATACGCAGTATTTT	CASSQETIAGGDTDTQYF
14	few	-	TRBV6-2/TRBV6-3	TRBJ1-5	TGTGCCAGCAATGGCGGTAATAGCAATCAGCCCCAGCATTTT	CASNGGNSNQPQHF
16	few	-	TRBV20-1	TRBJ2-2	TGCAGTGCTAGAGATCTCAGGGGGGCCTGGACCGGGGAGCTGTTTTTT	CSARDLRGAWTGELFF
17	-	-	TRBV29-1	TRBJ2-4	TGCAGCGTTGAAGCCCTAGGGGGGTCTTTAGCCAAAAACATTCAGTACTTC	CSVEALGGSLAKNIQYF
13	few	TRBD1	TRBV29-1	TRBJ1-1	TGCAGCGCCAAGTATGACAGGGGTACTGAAGCTTTCTTT	CSAKYDRGTEAFF
14	many	TRBD1	TRBV3-1	TRBJ1-1	TGTGCCAGCAGCCGAGACAGGGGCATAACTGAAGCTTTCTTT	CASSRDRGITEAFF
14	few	-	TRBV12-3/TRBV12-4	TRBJ2-7	TGTGCCAGCAGCTACAGGGCCCCCAACTACGAGCAGTACTTC	CASSYRAPNYEQYF
17	few	TRBD2	TRBV12-3/TRBV12-4	TRBJ2-5	TGTGCCAGCAGTTTAAGACTAGCGGGCGTCCCGATAGAGACCCAGTACTTC	CASSLRLAGVPIETQYF
15	-	-	TRBV6-4	TRBJ2-3	TGTGCCAGCAGTGACGGGGGAACCCGCACAGATACGCAGTATTTT	CASSDGGTRTDTQYF
11	few	-	TRBV6-2/TRBV6-3	TRBJ2-1	TGTGCCAGCAGCCGGAGTGGTGTGGAGTTCTTC	CASSRSGVEFF
13	few	-	TRBV7-2	TRBJ2-5	TGTGCCAGCAGCTTAGTCAAGCAAGAGACCCAGTACTTC	CASSLVKQETQYF
13	-	-	TRBV7-6	TRBJ1-1	TGTGCCAGCAGCCCGAAGGGGAACACTGAAGCTTTCTTT	CASSPKGNTEAFF
13	-	-	TRBV20-1	TRBJ2-7	TGCAGTGCTGAGGGGGGCAGTTCCTACGAGCAGTACTTC	CSAEGGSSYEQYF
16	few	-	TRBV7-3	TRBJ1-1	TGTGCCAGCAGCTTAACTCCCCCCCCGTTGAACACTGAAGCTTTCTTT	CASSLTPPPLNTEAFF
16	-	-	TRBV3-1	TRBJ1-2	TGTGCCAGCAGCCAAGGTACGGACAGAAGGAACTATGGCTACACCTTC	CASSQGTDRRNYGYTF
14	-	TRBD1	TRBV2	TRBJ2-7	TGTGCCAGCAACATGGGACAGGGCTCCTACGAGCAGTACTTC	CASNMGQGSYEQYF
12	-	-	TRBV7-2	TRBJ1-5	TGTGCCAGCAGCTGGGCGGGTCAGCCCCAGCATTTT	CASSWAGQPQHF
15	-	-	TRBV20-1	TRBJ2-3	TGCAGTGCTAGAGATCGAAGGGGAATGACAGATACGCAGTATTTT	CSARDRRGMTDTQYF
16	-	TRBD2	TRBV6-2/TRBV6-3	TRBJ2-1	TGTGCCAGCAGTTACTCCCCTAGCGGGTCTTTCAATGAGCAGTTCTTC	CASSYSPSGSFNEQFF
13	few	-	TRBV3-1	TRBJ2-5	TGTGCCAGCAGCCGGAGGGGGATGGGGACCCAGTACTTC	CASSRRGMGTQYF
13	few	-	TRBV6-2/TRBV6-3	TRBJ1-5	TGTGCCACCAGAGTAACAGGGAATCAGCCCCAGCATTTT	CATRVTGNQPQHF
13	few	-	TRBV5-1	TRBJ1-4	TGCGCCAGCAGCTCCGGACAGCCTGAAAAACTGTTTTTT	CASSSGQPEKLFF
13	few	-	TRBV5-4	TRBJ2-7	TGTGCCAGCAGCGCGGACAAGACCTACGAGCAGTACTTC	CASSADKTYEQYF
14	-	-	TRBV7-2	TRBJ2-3	TGTGCCAGCAGTTCTACTCTACTGACAGATACGCAGTATTTT	CASSSTLLTDTQYF
15	-	-	TRBV9	TRBJ1-1	TGTGCCAGCAGCCTGGAGGCGGCTAGGGGGGCTGAAGCTTTCTTT	CASSLEAARGAEAFF
16	-	TRBD1	TRBV6-6	TRBJ2-5	TGTGCCAGCAGCCGGACCCTGGGGACAGCCGGGGAGACCCAGTACTTC	CASSRTLGTAGETQYF
14	-	-	TRBV28	TRBJ1-6	TGTGCCAGCAGGCCCGAGCTTTCTAATTCACCCCTCCACTTT	CASRPELSNSPLHF
18	-	-	TRBV12-3/TRBV12-4	TRBJ2-1	TGTGCCAGCTGGTTGGTTCAGGGGTCTCTTCGGGTCAACAATGAGCAGTTCTTC	CASWLVQGSLRVNNEQFF
15	few	TRBD1	TRBV24-1	TRBJ2-3	TGTGCCACCAGTGATCCTGGACAGGGGATAGATACGCAGTATTTT	CATSDPGQGIDTQYF
12	-	-	TRBV12-5	TRBJ1-1	TGTGCTAGTGGTCCCCGGCACACTGAAGCTTTCTTT	CASGPRHTEAFF
15	many	-	TRBV15	TRBJ1-1	TGTGCCACCAGCAGAGACCTGGGGTGGGACACTGAAGCTTTCTTT	CATSRDLGWDTEAFF
16	-	-	TRBV4-3	TRBJ2-3	TGCGCCAGCAGCCAAGATGGGGGCAGGGTCACAGATACGCAGTATTTT	CASSQDGGRVTDTQYF
15	-	TRBD1	TRBV3-1	TRBJ1-4	TGTGCCAGCAGCCAAGGGCCAGGGGGAGAGGAAAAACTGTTTTTT	CASSQGPGGEEKLFF
15	-	TRBD1	TRBV6-5	TRBJ1-2	TGTGCCAGCACGGGCGGGACAGGGGTTAACTATGGCTACACCTTC	CASTGGTGVNYGYTF
18	-	TRBD1	TRBV7-9	TRBJ1-2	TGTGCCAGCAGCTTAACTTCCTTGGGACAGCTGGGCCGCTATGGCTACACCTTC	CASSLTSLGQLGRYGYTF
15	-	-	TRBV27	TRBJ2-4	TGTGCCACCCAGACGGCGGAACTAGCCAAAAACATTCAGTACTTC	CATQTAELAKNIQYF
18	few	TRBD1	TRBV20-1	TRBJ2-2	TGCAGTGCTAGAGGCTTGTATCGTGGGACAGGAGACACCGGGGAGCTGTTTTTT	CSARGLYRGTGDTGELFF
13	-	-	TRBV14	TRBJ1-2	TGTGCCAGCAGCCAAGCGTATACCTCTGGCTACACCTTC	CASSQAYTSGYTF
15	few	TRBD1	TRBV20-1	TRBJ1-5	TGCAGTGCTAGAGCTCCGACAGGGAAAATTAAGCCCCAGCATTTT	CSARAPTGKIKPQHF
15	few	-	TRBV5-1	TRBJ1-2	TGCGCCAGCAGCTTGGGCGGCAGCGGCTTCTATGGCTACACCTTC	CASSLGGSGFYGYTF
14	few	-	TRBV7-9	TRBJ2-5	TGTGCCAGCAGCTTCCCAGGGGCGATTGAGACCCAGTACTTC	CASSFPGAIETQYF
15	few	-	TRBV5-1	TRBJ2-1	TGCGCCAGCAGCTGGGGACCGATCCCGTACAATGAGCAGTTCTTC	CASSWGPIPYNEQFF